The sequence of this T cell receptor beta chain was determined in a study of T cell responses to AZD1222 COVID-19 vaccine. TCRdb keeps only in-frame clones here, not all; method: immunoSEQ multiplex PCR. Among 73,000 or so clones listed, roughly 88% were seen once. General study results and limits: It was only after the peak T cell response that any repertoires were sampled. Donors were largely white British and mainly female; clonal diversity was possibly underestimated. It was only six AZD1222 recipients who were seropositive at baseline. Regions 160-218 and 743-854 dominated among vaccine-associated CD4 TCRs spanning spike.

The CDR3 totals 15 residues. The germline gives CDR1 SGDLS, CDR2 YYNGEE. The ends were cut back, 2 bases at V and 0 bases at J, with 9 bases in the middle. In the case of this clone: The target antigen is unknown.

The J gene is TRBJ1-3, the V gene TRBV9; D is possibly TRBD1 (6 bases). The TCR was taken from an adult in good health. Source: peripheral blood, taken on day 0 of AZD1222 vaccination. The CDR3 here is CASSVLDSSGNTIYF. The CDR3 coding sequence is TGTGCCAGCAGCGTCCTGGACAGCTCTGGAAACACCATATATTTT.